These 15 T cell receptor beta chains originate from one sample sequenced in a study of control samples from healthy donors and cancer patients. This table comes from immunoSEQ multiplex PCR, and its TCRdb copy is limited to in-frame clones, with some not included. The table has 150,000 to 200,000 clones, about 91% seen once. The specimen sequenced was blood. The origin of the receptors is a woman aged 30 to 39 in good health.

This clone was observed a single time. The V and J genes are TRBV29-1 and TRBJ2-2, with 11 nucleotides matching TRBD2. V gave up 4 bases and J gave up 2 bases; unmatched junction bases: 6. Germline V gene sequence: CDR1 SQVTM, CDR2 ANQGSEA. The CDR3 length is 16 residues. The CDR3 is CSVVGGTSGNTGELFF. In DNA form, the CDR3 reads TGCAGCGTTGTGGGGGGGACTAGCGGCAACACCGGGGAGCTGTTTTTT.

V and J are TRBV10-2 and TRBJ1-5; weak D call: TRBD1 (6 bases). This CDR3 spans 14 amino acids. V lost 6 bases, J lost 4 bases, and 13 bases lay in between. The germline CDR1 and CDR2 sequences are WSHSY and SAAADI. This CDR3 is CASRDGTPNQPQHF. For the CDR3, the DNA is TGCGCCAGCAGGGACGGGACACCAAATCAGCCCCAGCATTTT.

This clone was recorded a few times. The chain combines TRBV7-9 with TRBJ2-1; 8 bases line up with TRBD1. This CDR3 contains 15 residues. Germline V lookup: CDR1 SEHNR, CDR2 FQNEAQ (reference sequence). V gave up 1 base and J gave up 6 bases; unmatched junction bases: 5. CDR3 amino acids: CASSLGLTGGNEQFF. CDR3 coding DNA: TGTGCCAGCAGCTTAGGTCTCACAGGGGGCAATGAGCAGTTCTTC.

Turning to this clone: Germline and junction disagree at one end, which may indicate a read error. This chain joins TRBV19 and TRBJ1-2, with TRBD1 as a possible D gene (5 bases). The CDR3 has 13 amino acids. Germline V gene data show CDR1 as LNHDA and CDR2 as SQIVND (reference sequence). CDR3 coding DNA: TGTGCCAGTAGTATAGATCCGGGGGACGGCTACACTTTC. Amino acids: CASSIDPGDGYTF.

The CDR3 loop is CASSVNHKSDTQYF. For the CDR3, the DNA is TGTGCCAGCAGCGTAAACCACAAGTCAGATACGCAGTATTTT. The chain is built from TRBV11-2 and TRBJ2-3; D gene uncertain. From germline, CDR1 is SGHAT and CDR2 FQNNGV. There are 14 residues in the CDR3. V was pared by 5 bases and J by 4 bases, with 13 bases between. The complete variable domain, with remaining parts taken from reference TRBV11-2 and TRBJ2-3, reads EAGVAQSPRYKIIEKRQSVAFWCNPISGHATLYWYQQILGQGPKLLIQFQNNGVVDDSQLPKDRFSAERLKGVDSTLKIQPAKLEDSAVYLCASSVNHKSDTQYFGPGTRLTVL.

The table lists this clone with a few counts. The chain recombines TRBV9 with TRBJ1-6; no definite D call. This CDR3 comprises 14 residues. The germline CDR1 and CDR2 sequences are SGDLS and YYNGEE. With 3 bases removed from V and 7 bases from J, the gap between germline ends came to 11 bases. The CDR3: CASSAPNANSPLHF. The CDR3 DNA sequence: TGTGCCAGCAGCGCTCCGAACGCGAATTCACCCCTCCACTTT.

The V gene is TRBV28, the J gene TRBJ1-2; 9 positions match TRBD1. With V trimmed by 6 bases and J by 6 bases, 8 bases remained unmatched. CDR3 size: 14 residues. CDR1 MDHEN and CDR2 SYDVKM come from the germline V gene. Here the CDR3 reads CASSRMDRGHGYTF. For the CDR3, the DNA is TGTGCCAGCAGCCGGATGGACAGGGGACATGGCTACACCTTC.

The genes are TRBV12-3 or TRBV12-4 and TRBJ1-5; D is unclear. Trimming shortened V by 4 bases and J by 1 base, and 5 bases separated the two germline ends. CDR3 length: 13 amino acids. CDR3: CASSSGSNQPQHF. DNA of the CDR3: TGTGCCAGCAGTTCAGGCAGCAATCAGCCCCAGCATTTT.

V usage is TRBV6-5 and J usage is TRBJ1-5, with 9 bases aligning to TRBD1. CDR1 is MNHEY, CDR2 SVGAGI, per germline. The length of the CDR3 is 15 residues. The J segment lost 6 bases and the V segment lost 6 bases, leaving 9 bases of the junction unmatched. CDR3 region: CASRGDRVRSQPQHF. As DNA, the CDR3 is TGTGCCAGCAGGGGGGACAGGGTACGAAGTCAGCCCCAGCATTTT.

This chain joins TRBV19 and TRBJ1-1; no firm D call. Germline V CDR1 and CDR2: LNHDA, SQIVND (reference sequence). V lost 0 bases and J 7 bases, leaving 3 bases between the germline ends. There are 11 residues in the CDR3. CDR3 sequence reads: CASSIEGEAFF. DNA of the CDR3: TGTGCCAGTAGTATAGAGGGTGAAGCTTTCTTT.

The rearrangement joins TRBV10-3 to TRBJ1-5, with D possibly TRBD1 on 5 matching bases. Between the trimmed V and J ends, which lost 6 bases and 7 bases, there was a span of 16 bases. The CDR3 spans 14 residues. Germline V gives CDR1 ENHRY, CDR2 SYGVKD. CDR3 sequence: CAISPGPTGQPQHF. CDR3 coding DNA: TGTGCCATCAGCCCGGGACCTACGGGACAGCCCCAGCATTTT.

V usage is TRBV7-9 and J usage is TRBJ1-4, with D possibly TRBD1 on 5 matching bases. Germline CDR1 is SEHNR and CDR2 is FQNEAQ (reference sequence). The V end lost 6 bases, the J end lost 8 bases, and 13 bases lay between the germline ends. This CDR3 has 13 residues. The CDR3 DNA is TGTGCCAGCAGACGGGACCCAGGAGAAAAACTGTTTTTT. Its protein is CASRRDPGEKLFF.

The V and J genes are TRBV5-1 and TRBJ1-5, with D unresolved. The germline V and J ends were trimmed by 0 bases and 1 base, with 11 bases remaining between them. Germline assignment: CDR1 SGHRS and CDR2 YFSETQ. This CDR3 contains 16 residues. Written as DNA, the CDR3 is TGCGCCAGCAGCTTGGAGGGCCCGGGAAGCAATCAGCCCCAGCATTTT. Translating it yields CASSLEGPGSNQPQHF. The variable domain in full, completed from reference TRBV5-1 and TRBJ1-5, reads KAGVTQTPRYLIKTRGQQVTLSCSPISGHRSVSWYQQTPGQGLQFLFEYFSETQRNKGNFPGRFSGRQFSNSRSEMNVSTLELGDSALYLCASSLEGPGSNQPQHFGDGTRLSIL.

This chain joins TRBV2 and TRBJ2-7; weak D call: TRBD1 (5 bases). Germline V gives CDR1 SNHLY, CDR2 FYNNEI. This CDR3 comprises 14 residues. The V and J ends lost 6 bases and 3 bases respectively, with 15 bases between them. The CDR3 sequence: CASRVGRMDYEQYF. CDR3 bases: TGTGCCAGCAGAGTGGGGCGGATGGACTACGAGCAGTACTTC.

CDR3 region: CASSLSDSSPYEQYF. The CDR3 region has the DNA TGCGCCAGCAGCTTGAGTGACAGTTCACCCTACGAGCAGTACTTC. The chain recombines TRBV5-1 with TRBJ2-7, with D possibly being TRBD1 (5 bases). The V gene lost 1 base and the J gene lost 2 bases, with 13 bases spanning the gap. Germline CDR1 SGHRS, CDR2 YFSETQ. There are 15 residues in the CDR3.